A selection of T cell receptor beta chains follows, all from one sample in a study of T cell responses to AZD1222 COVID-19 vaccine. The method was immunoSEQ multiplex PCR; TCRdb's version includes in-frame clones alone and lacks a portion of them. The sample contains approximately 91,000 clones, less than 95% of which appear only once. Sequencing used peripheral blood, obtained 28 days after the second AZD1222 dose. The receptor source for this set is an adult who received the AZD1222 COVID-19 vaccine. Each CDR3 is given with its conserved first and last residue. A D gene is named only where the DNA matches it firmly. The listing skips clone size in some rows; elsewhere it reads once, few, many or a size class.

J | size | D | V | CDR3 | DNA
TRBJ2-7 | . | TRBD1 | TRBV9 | CASSPAGTGEYEQYF | TGTGCCAGCAGCCCAGCCGGGACAGGGGAATACGAGCAGTACTTC
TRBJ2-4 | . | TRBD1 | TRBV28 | CASSFRGQGLAKNIQYF | TGTGCCAGCAGTTTCCGTGGACAGGGCTTAGCCAAAAACATTCAGTACTTC
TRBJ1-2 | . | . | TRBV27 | CASSFRNFYGYTF | TGTGCCAGCAGTTTCCGGAACTTCTATGGCTACACCTTC
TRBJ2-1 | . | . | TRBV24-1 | CATRARDNEQFF | TGTGCCACCAGAGCTAGGGACAATGAGCAGTTCTTC
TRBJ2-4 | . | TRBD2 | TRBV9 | CASSAGGLAGGADIQYF | TGTGCCAGCAGCGCGGGAGGACTAGCGGGAGGGGCGGACATTCAGTACTTC
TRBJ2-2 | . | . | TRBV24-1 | CATSDQRSGELFF | TGTGCCACCAGTGATCAGAGGTCCGGGGAGCTGTTTTTT
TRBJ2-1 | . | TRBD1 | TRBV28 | CASSLKSGQGEQFF | TGTGCCAGCAGTTTAAAGTCCGGACAGGGGGAGCAGTTCTTC
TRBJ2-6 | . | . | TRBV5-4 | CASSLRQARRSGANVLTF | TGTGCCAGCAGCCTAAGGCAGGCCCGACGATCTGGGGCCAACGTCCTGACTTTC
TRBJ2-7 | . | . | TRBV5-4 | CASSLEGRGGTYEQYF | TGTGCCAGCAGCTTGGAGGGACGTGGGGGGACCTACGAGCAGTACTTC
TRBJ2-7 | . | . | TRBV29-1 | CSVAPGESSYEQYF | TGCAGCGTTGCACCGGGGGAGAGTTCCTACGAGCAGTACTTC
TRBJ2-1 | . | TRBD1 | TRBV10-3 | CAISEPSPMTGSQFF | TGTGCCATCAGTGAACCCTCCCCGATGACAGGGTCTCAGTTCTTC
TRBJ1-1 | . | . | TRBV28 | CAISHRDEAFF | TGTGCCATCTCACATCGGGATGAAGCTTTCTTT
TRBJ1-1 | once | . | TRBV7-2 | CASRSTAGTGTEAFF | TGTGCCAGCAGATCAACCGCCGGGACTGGTACTGAAGCTTTCTTT
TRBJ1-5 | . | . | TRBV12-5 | CASGLGGVGQPQHF | TGTGCTAGTGGTCTCGGGGGGGTAGGGCAGCCCCAGCATTTT
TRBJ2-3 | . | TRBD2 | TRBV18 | CASSAGTSGDTQYF | TGTGCCAGCTCAGCAGGGACTAGCGGAGATACGCAGTATTTT
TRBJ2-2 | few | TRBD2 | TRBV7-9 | CASSLPAGAGELFF | TGTGCCAGCAGCCTACCAGCGGGAGCCGGGGAGCTGTTTTTT
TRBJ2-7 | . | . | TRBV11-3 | CASSFTSRGICEQYF | TGTGCCAGCAGCTTCACCTCTAGGGGAATCTGCGAGCAGTACTTC
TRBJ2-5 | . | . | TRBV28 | CASSFEGTRVSDRETQYF | TGTGCCAGCAGTTTCGAGGGAACGCGGGTCTCCGATCGAGAGACCCAGTACTTC
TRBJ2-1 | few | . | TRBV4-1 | CASSQDLAESRSYNEQFF | TGCGCCAGCAGCCAAGATTTGGCGGAGAGCCGCTCCTACAATGAGCAGTTCTTC
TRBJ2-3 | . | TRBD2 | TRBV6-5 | CASSYSKTSGTDTQYF | TGTGCCAGCAGTTACTCCAAGACTAGCGGCACAGATACGCAGTATTTT
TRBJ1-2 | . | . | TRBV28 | CASSGGGVWLGVDYGYTF | TGTGCCAGCAGTGGGGGAGGGGTATGGTTGGGGGTGGACTATGGCTACACCTTC
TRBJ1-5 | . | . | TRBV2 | CASRRVGLRDSNQPQHF | TGTGCCAGTCGGAGGGTAGGGTTAAGAGATAGCAATCAGCCCCAGCATTTT
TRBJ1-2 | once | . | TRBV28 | CASSRGMQDGYTF | TGTGCCAGCAGTCGCGGGATGCAGGATGGCTACACCTTC
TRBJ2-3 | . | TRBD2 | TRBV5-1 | CASSLSGRGTDTQYF | TGCGCCAGCAGCCTTAGCGGGAGGGGCACAGATACGCAGTATTTT